Below are 4 T cell receptor beta chains sequenced from a single sample in a study of regulatory T cells in long-lasting Graves disease. Time point indicated: persistent/refractory GD, antithyroid drugs over 5 years with positive TRAb. Preparation of the TCR library used RNA extracted from PBMCs. HTBI primers from iRepertoire and Arm-PCR of CDR3 regions yielded the TCR beta libraries. TCRdb fed the multiplex PCR reads into MiXCR, producing one record per CDR3 protein. The profile shows under 450,000 distinct CDR3 sequences, around 24% of them singletons. Material: peripheral blood mononuclear cells (PBMCs), obtained when the disease was refractory, from a patient treated with antithyroid drugs. The receptors originated from a female donor with Graves disease.

This clonotype came up a few times. The chain has TRBV30 and TRBJ2-3, with 10 bases aligning to TRBD2. V lost 5 bases and J lost 4; bases outside the gene matches: 9. Germline V gene lookup returns CDR1 GTSNPN and CDR2 SVGIG (reference sequence). This CDR3 is 15 amino acids long. CDR3 nucleotide sequence: TGTGCCTGGGGCCGTAGCGGGAGGTTGGCAGATACGCAGTATTTT. It is translated as CAWGRSGRLADTQYF.

The chain recombines TRBV28 with TRBJ2-2; D possibly corresponds to TRBD2 (5 bases). V gave up 10 bases and J gave up 2 bases, with 11 bases separating them. The CDR3 extends over 13 amino acids. The germline V gene has CDR1 MDHEN and CDR2 SYDVKM. CDR3 protein: CATVEGNTGELFF. The CDR3 bases are TGTGCCACGGTAGAGGGAAACACCGGGGAGCTGTTTTTT.

A note on this clonotype: An end of the junction differs from the germline gene, which may be a read error. The gene calls are TRBV5-1 and TRBJ2-2; D is perhaps TRBD1 (5 bases). The CDR3 is 14 amino acids. Germline V lookup: CDR1 SGHRS, CDR2 YFSETQ. CDR3 sequence: CASSTHRSTRELFF. The CDR3 DNA sequence: TGCGCCAGCAGCACCCACAGGAGCACCAGGGAGCTGTTTTTT.

This clonotype has at least ten counts. The chain couples TRBV28 to TRBJ2-7, with unresolved D. Trimming shortened V by 1 base and J by 3 bases, and 1 base separated the two germline ends. CDR1 MDHEN and CDR2 SYDVKM come from the germline V gene. CDR3 size: 11 residues. In DNA, the CDR3 is TGTGCCAGCAGTTTATTCTACGAGCAGTACTTC. Translation: CASSLFYEQYF. The full variable domain, in which reference TRBV28 and TRBJ2-7 provide the parts outside the CDR3, is DVKVTQSSRYLVKRTGEKVFLECVQDMDHENMFWYRQDPGLGLRLIYFSYDVKMKEKGDIPEGYSVSREKKERFSLILESASTNQTSMYLCASSLFYEQYFGPGTRLTVT.